What follows is one T cell receptor beta chain and its context. Its cognate antigen is unknown. The data were produced by immunoSEQ multiplex PCR, yet TCRdb's version contains in-frame clones alone and is incomplete. The table lists about 43,000 clones, roughly 67% of them singletons. Chemo-refractory metastatic non-small-cell lung cancer patients received focal radiation with ipilimumab CTLA-4 blockade. The sample originates from a study of radiotherapy plus CTLA-4 blockade in lung cancer. Study-wide context: Objective responses occurred in about 17% of patients; roughly 31% had disease control.

V gave up 7 bases and J gave up 8 bases; unmatched junction bases: 5. The length of the CDR3 is 13 residues. Germline V gene sequence: CDR1 SNHLY, CDR2 FYNNEI. General observations from the study: After radiotherapy and ipilimumab, tumor-derived clones expanded in peripheral blood.

The J gene is TRBJ1-4, the V gene TRBV2, with TRBD1 matching 9 bases. This sequence was found in a human donor with non-small cell lung cancer who had a partial response to radiotherapy plus ipilimumab. The sequences come from peripheral blood, collected from a patient treated with radiotherapy plus ipilimumab. The CDR3 is CASMGTGIEKLFF. The DNA of the CDR3 is TGTGCCAGCATGGGGACAGGGATCGAAAAACTGTTTTTT. Full variable domain (missing parts from reference TRBV2 and TRBJ1-4): EPEVTQTPSHQVTQMGQEVILRCVPISNHLYFYWYRQILGQKVEFLVSFYNNEISEKSEIFDDQFSVERPDGSNFTLKIRSTKLEDSAMYFCASMGTGIEKLFFGSGTQLSVL.